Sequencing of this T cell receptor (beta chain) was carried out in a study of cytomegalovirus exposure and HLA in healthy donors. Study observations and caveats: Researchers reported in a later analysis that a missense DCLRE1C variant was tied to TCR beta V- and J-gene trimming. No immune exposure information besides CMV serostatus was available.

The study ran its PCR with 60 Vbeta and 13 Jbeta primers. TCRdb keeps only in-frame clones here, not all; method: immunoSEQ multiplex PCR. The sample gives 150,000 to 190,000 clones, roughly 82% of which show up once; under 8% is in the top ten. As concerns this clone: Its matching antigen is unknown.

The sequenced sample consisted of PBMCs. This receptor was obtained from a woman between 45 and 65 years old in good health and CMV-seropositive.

This CDR3 is CASSQGTAGEQYF. The DNA of the CDR3 is TGTGCCAGCAGCCAAGGTACGGCGGGCGAGCAGTACTTC. The chain employs TRBV14 and TRBJ2-7; D is possibly TRBD2 (5 bases). The CDR3 loop spans 13 amino acids. V lost 1 base and J 6 bases, leaving 10 bases between the germline ends. Germline CDR1 and CDR2: SGHDN and FVKESK.